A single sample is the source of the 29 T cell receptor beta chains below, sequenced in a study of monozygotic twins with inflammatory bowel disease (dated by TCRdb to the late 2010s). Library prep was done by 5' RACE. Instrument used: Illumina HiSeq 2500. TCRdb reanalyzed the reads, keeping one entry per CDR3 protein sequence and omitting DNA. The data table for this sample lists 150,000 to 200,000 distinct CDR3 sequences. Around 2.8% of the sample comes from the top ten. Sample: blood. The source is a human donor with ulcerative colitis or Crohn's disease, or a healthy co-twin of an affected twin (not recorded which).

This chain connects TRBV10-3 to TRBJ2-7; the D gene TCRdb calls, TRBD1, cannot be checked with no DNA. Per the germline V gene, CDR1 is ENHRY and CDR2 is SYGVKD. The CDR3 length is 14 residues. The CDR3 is CAISEREPPYEQYF.

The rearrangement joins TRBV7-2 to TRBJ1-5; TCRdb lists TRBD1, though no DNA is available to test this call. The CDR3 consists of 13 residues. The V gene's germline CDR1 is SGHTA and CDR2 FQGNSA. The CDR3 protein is CASGTDLWEPQHF.

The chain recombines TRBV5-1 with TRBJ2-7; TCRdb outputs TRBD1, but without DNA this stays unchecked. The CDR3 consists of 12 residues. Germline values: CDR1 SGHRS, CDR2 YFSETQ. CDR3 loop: CASSYTGSEQYF.

The CDR3 region is CASSLGSGLPYEQYF. The V call is TRBV5-1, the J call TRBJ2-7; TCRdb selects TRBD1, and the lack of DNA leaves this call unchecked. The germline V gene encodes CDR1 SGHRS and CDR2 YFSETQ. The CDR3 length is 15 residues.

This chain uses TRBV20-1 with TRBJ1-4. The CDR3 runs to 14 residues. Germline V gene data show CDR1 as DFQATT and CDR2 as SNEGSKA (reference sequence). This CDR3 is CSARAGGMHEKLFF.

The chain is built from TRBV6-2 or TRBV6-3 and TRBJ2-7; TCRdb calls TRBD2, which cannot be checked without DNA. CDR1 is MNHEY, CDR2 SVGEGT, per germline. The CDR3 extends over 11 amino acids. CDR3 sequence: CASSRLAEQYF.

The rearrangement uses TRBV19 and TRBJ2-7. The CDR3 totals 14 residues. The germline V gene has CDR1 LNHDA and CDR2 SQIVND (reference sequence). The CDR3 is CASSIDRTPYEQYF.

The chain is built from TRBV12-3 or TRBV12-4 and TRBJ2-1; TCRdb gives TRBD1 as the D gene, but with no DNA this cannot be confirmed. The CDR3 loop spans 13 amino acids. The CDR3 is CASSLGTTNEQFF.

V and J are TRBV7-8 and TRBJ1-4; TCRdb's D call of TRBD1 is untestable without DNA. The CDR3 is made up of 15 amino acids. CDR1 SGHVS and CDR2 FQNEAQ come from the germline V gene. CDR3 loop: CASSSDRGGNEKLFF.

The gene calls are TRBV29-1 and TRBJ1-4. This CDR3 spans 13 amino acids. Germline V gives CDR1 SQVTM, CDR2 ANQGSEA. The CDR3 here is CSVAKVGYEKLFF.

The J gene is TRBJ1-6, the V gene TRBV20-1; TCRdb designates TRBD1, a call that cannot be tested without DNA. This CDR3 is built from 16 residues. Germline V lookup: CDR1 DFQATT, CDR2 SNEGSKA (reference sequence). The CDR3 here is CSARSLGREVISPLHF.

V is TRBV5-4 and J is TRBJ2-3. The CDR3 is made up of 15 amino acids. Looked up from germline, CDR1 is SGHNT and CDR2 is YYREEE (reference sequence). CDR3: CASSLDDVSTDTQYF.

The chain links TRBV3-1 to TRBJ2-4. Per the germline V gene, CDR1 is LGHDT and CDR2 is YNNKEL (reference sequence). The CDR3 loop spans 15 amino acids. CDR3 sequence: CASSQRTVAKNIQYF.

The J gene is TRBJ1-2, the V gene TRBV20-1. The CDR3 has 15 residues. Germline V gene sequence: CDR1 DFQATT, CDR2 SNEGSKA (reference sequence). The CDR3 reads CSAQSTSGIFYGYTF.

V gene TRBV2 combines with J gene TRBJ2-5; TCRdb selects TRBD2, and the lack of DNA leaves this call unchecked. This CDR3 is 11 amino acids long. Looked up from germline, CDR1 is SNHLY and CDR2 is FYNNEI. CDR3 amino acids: CASSGRETQYF.

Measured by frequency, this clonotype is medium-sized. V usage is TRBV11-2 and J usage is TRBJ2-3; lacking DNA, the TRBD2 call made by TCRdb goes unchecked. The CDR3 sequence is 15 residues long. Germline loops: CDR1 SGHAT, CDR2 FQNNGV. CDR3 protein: CAGLAGRGSTDTQYF.

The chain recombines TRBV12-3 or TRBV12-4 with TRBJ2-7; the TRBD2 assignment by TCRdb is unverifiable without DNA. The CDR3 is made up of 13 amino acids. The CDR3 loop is CASMASSLLEQYF.

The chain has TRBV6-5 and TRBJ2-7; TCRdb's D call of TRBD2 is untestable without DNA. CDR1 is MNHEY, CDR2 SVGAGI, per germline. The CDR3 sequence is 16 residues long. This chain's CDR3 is CASSYSSLAGVHEQYF.

This CDR3 is CASSLGQGLSYEQYF. This sequence joins TRBV11-2 and TRBJ2-7; TCRdb selects TRBD1, and the lack of DNA leaves this call unchecked. The CDR3 consists of 15 residues. From germline, CDR1 is SGHAT and CDR2 FQNNGV.

CDR3 region: CASSLEGQVNTGELFF. This chain connects TRBV5-1 to TRBJ2-2; TCRdb calls TRBD1, which cannot be checked without DNA. Germline V lookup: CDR1 SGHRS, CDR2 YFSETQ. The CDR3 loop spans 16 amino acids.

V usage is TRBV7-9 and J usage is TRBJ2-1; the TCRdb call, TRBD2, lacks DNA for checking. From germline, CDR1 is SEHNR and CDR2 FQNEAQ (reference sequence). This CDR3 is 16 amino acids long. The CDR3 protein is CASSPGSGRGYNEQFF.

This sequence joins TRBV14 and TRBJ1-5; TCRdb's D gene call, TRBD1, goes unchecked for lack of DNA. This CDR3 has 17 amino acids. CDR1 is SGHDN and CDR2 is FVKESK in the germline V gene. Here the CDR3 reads CASSQDRDRASNQPQHF.

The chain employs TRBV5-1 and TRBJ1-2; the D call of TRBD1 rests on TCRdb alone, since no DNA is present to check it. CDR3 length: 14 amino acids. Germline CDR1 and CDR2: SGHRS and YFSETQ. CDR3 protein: CASSPRTEGFGYTF.

CDR3 loop: CASSPTWELNTEAFF. The V call is TRBV27, the J call TRBJ1-1. The CDR3 covers 15 residues. The V gene's germline CDR1 is MNHEY and CDR2 SMNVEV (reference sequence).

The CDR3 spells CSAPAIGMGYNSPLHF. The V gene is TRBV20-1, the J gene TRBJ1-6. This CDR3 has 16 residues. CDR1 DFQATT and CDR2 SNEGSKA come from the germline V gene (reference sequence).

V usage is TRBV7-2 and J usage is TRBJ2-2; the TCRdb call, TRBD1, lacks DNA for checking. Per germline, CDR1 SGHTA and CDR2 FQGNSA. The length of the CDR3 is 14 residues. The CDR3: CASSHGTGTGELFF.

The CDR3 loop is CASSPPTSGTHEQYF. V gene TRBV18 combines with J gene TRBJ2-7; TCRdb lists TRBD2, though no DNA is available to test this call. The CDR3 spans 15 residues. Germline lookup yields CDR1 KGHSH and CDR2 LQKENI.

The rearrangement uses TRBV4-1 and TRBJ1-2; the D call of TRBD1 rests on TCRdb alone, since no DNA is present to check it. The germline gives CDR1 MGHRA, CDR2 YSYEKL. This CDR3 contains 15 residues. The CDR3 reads CASSQNRDSNYGYTF.

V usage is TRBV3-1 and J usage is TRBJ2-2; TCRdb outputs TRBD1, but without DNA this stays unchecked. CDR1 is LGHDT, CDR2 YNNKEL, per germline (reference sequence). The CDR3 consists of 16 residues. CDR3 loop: CASSHPQVGRTGELFF.